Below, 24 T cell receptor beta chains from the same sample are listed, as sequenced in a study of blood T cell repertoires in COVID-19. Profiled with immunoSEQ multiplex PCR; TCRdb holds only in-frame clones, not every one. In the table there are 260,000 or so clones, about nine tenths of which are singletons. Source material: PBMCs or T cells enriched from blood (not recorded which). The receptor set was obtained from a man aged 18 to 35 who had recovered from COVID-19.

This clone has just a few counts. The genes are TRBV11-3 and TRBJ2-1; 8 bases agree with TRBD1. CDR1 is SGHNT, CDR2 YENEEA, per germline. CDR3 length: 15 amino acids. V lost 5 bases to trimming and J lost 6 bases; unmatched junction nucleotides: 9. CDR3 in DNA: TGTGCCAGCAGCGTAAATGGACAGGGTCTCAATGAGCAGTTCTTC. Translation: CASSVNGQGLNEQFF.

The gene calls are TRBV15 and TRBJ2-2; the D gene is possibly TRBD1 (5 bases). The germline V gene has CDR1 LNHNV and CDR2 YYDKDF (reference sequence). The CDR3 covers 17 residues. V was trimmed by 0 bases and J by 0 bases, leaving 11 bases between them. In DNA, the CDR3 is TGTGCCACCAGCAGAGATCCTGGGGCTGCGAACACCGGGGAGCTGTTTTTT. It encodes CATSRDPGAANTGELFF.

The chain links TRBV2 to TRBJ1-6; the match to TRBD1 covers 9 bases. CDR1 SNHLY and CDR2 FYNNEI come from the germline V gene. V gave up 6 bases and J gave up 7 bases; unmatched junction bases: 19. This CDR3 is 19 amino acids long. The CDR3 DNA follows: TGTGCCAGCAGGTACCCCACTGGACAGGGGCCTTATTTAAATTCACCCCTCCACTTT. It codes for CASRYPTGQGPYLNSPLHF.

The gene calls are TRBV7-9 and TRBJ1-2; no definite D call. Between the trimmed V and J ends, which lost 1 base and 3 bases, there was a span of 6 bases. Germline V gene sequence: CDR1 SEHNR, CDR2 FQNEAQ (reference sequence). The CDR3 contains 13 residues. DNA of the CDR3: TGTGCCAGCAGCTTAGGGGGAGACTATGGCTACACCTTC. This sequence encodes CASSLGGDYGYTF.

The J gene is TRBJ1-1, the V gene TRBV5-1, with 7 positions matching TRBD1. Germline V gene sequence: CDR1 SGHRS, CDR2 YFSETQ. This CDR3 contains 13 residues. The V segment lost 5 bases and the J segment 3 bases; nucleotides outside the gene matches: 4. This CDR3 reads CASSPGTDTEAFF. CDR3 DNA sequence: TGCGCCAGCAGTCCCGGGACAGACACTGAAGCTTTCTTT.

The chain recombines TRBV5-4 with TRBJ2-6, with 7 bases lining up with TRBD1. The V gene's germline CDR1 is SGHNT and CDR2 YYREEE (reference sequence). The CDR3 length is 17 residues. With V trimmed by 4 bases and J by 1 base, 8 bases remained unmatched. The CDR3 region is CASSTGTVNSGANVLTF. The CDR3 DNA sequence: TGTGCCAGCAGCACAGGGACAGTCAATTCTGGGGCCAACGTCCTGACTTTC.

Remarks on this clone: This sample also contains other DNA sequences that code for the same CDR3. In DNA form, the CDR3 reads TGTGCCAGCAGCGTAGGGACTAGCGGCTCCTACAATGAGCAGTTCTTC. It yields the protein CASSVGTSGSYNEQFF. This chain joins TRBV9 and TRBJ2-1; 10 bases agree with TRBD2. Germline CDR1 and CDR2: SGDLS and YYNGEE. V gave up 0 bases and J gave up 0 bases; unmatched junction bases: 0. The CDR3 spans 16 residues.

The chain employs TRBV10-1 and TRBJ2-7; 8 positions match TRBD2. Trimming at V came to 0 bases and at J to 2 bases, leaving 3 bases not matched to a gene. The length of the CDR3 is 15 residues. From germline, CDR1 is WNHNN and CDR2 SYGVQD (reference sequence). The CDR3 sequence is CASSESNGGAYEQYF. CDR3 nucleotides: TGCGCCAGCAGTGAGTCGAACGGGGGGGCCTACGAGCAGTACTTC.

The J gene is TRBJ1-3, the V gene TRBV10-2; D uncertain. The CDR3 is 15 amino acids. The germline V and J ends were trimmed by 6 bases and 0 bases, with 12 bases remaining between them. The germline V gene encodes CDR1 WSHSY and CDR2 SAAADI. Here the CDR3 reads CASSARSISGNTIYF. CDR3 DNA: TGCGCCAGCAGCGCCCGGAGTATCTCTGGAAACACCATATATTTT.

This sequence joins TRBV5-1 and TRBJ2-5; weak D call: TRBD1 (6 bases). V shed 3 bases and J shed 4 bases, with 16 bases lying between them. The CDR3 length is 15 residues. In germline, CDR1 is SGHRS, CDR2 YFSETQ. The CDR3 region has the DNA TGCGCCAGCAGCTCTCCCCAGGGGCTAGGAGAGACCCAGTACTTC. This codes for CASSSPQGLGETQYF. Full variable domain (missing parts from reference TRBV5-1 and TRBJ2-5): KAGVTQTPRYLIKTRGQQVTLSCSPISGHRSVSWYQQTPGQGLQFLFEYFSETQRNKGNFPGRFSGRQFSNSRSEMNVSTLELGDSALYLCASSSPQGLGETQYFGPGTRLLVL.

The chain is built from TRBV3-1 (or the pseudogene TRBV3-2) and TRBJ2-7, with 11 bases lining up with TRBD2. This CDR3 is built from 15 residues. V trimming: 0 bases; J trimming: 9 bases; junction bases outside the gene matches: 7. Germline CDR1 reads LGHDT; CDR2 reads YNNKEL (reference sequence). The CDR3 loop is CASSQERSGGERQYF. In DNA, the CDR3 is TGTGCCAGCAGCCAAGAACGTAGCGGGGGGGAAAGGCAGTACTTC.

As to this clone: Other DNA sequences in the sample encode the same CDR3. The CDR3 is CASSLSGAAYEQYF. CDR3 nucleotides: TGTGCCAGCAGTTTATCGGGGGCCGCCTACGAGCAGTACTTC. V is TRBV27 and J is TRBJ2-7; tentatively, D is TRBD1 (6 bases). Trimming stripped 0 bases from V and 2 bases from J, with 8 bases between. This CDR3 has 14 residues. Germline V gene sequence: CDR1 MNHEY, CDR2 SMNVEV (reference sequence).

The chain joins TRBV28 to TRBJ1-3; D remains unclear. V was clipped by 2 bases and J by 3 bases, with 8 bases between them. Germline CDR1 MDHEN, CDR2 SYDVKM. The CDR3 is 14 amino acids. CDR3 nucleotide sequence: TGTGCCAGCAGTTTACCCCCCCGTGGAAACACCATATATTTT. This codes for CASSLPPRGNTIYF.

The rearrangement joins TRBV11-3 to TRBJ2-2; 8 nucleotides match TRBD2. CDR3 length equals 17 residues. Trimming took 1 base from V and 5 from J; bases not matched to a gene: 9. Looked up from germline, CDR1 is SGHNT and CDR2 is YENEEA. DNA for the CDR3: TGTGCCAGCAGCTTAGCAGCAGGCGGGGGGAAAACCGGGGAGCTGTTTTTT. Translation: CASSLAAGGGKTGELFF.

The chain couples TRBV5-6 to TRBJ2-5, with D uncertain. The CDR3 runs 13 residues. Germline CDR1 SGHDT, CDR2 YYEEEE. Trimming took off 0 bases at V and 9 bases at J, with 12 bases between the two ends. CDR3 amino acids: CASSLVQPGAQYF. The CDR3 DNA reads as TGTGCCAGCAGCTTGGTGCAGCCCGGAGCCCAGTACTTC.

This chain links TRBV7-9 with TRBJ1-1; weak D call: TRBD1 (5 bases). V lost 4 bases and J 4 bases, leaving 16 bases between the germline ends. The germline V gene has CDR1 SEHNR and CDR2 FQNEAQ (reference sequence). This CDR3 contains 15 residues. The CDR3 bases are TGTGCCAGCAGCTCTGAAGCAGGGATAGGCACTGAAGCTTTCTTT. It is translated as CASSSEAGIGTEAFF.

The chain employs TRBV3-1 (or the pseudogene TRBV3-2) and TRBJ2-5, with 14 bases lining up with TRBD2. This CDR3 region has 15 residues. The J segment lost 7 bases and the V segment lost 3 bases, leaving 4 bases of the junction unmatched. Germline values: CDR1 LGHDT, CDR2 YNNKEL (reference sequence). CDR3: CASSQSGTSGGTQYF. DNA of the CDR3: TGTGCCAGCAGCCAGAGTGGGACTAGCGGGGGGACCCAGTACTTC.

The CDR3 protein is CASSMGQGINYGYTF. CDR3 bases: TGTGCCAGTAGTATGGGACAGGGAATTAACTATGGCTACACCTTC. The J gene is TRBJ1-2, the V gene TRBV19; 9 bases map to TRBD1. CDR3 length: 15 amino acids. Losses at the gene ends were 3 bases for V and 1 base for J; bases not matched to a gene: 3. The germline gives CDR1 LNHDA, CDR2 SQIVND (reference sequence).

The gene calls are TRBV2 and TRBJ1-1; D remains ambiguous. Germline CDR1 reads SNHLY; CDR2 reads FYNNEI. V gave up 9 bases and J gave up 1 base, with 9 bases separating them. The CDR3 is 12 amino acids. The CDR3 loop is CARDTTNTEAFF. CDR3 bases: TGTGCCAGAGACACAACGAACACTGAAGCTTTCTTT.

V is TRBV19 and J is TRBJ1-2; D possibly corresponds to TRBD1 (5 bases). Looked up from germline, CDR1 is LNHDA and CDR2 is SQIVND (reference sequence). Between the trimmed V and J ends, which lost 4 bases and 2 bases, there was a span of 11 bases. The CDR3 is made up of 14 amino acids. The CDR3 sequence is CASSTGTANYGYTF. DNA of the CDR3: TGTGCCAGTAGTACCGGGACTGCGAACTATGGCTACACCTTC.

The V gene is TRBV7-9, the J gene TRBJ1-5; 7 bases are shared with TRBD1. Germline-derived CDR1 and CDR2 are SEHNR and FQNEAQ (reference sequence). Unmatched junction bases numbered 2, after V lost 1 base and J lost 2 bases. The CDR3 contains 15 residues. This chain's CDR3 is CASSLDRGGNQPQHF. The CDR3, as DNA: TGTGCCAGCAGCTTAGACAGGGGAGGCAATCAGCCCCAGCATTTT. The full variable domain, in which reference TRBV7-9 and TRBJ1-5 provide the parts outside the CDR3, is DTGVSQNPRHKITKRGQNVTFRCDPISEHNRLYWYRQTLGQGPEFLTYFQNEAQLEKSRLLSDRFSAERPKGSFSTLEIQRTEQGDSAMYLCASSLDRGGNQPQHFGDGTRLSIL.

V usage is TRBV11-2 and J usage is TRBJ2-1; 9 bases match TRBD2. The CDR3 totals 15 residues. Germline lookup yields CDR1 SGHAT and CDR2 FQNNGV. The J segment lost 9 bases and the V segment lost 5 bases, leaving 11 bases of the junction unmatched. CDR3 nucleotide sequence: TGTGCCAGCAGCAAAGAGGGGACTAGCAGTATTGAGCAGTTCTTC. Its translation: CASSKEGTSSIEQFF.

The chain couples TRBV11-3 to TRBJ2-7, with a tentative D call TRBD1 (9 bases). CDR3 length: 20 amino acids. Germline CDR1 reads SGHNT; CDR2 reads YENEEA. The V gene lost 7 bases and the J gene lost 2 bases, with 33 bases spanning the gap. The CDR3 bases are TGTGCCAGCACCTTTCGGGGGGGTCGCACCGGGACAGGGACCCCCTACGAGCAGTACTTC. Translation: CASTFRGGRTGTGTPYEQYF. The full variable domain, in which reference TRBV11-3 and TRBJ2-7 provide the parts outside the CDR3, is EAGVVQSPRYKIIEKKQPVAFWCNPISGHNTLYWYLQNLGQGPELLIRYENEEAVDDSQLPKDRFSAERLKGVDSTLKIQPAELGDSAVYLCASTFRGGRTGTGTPYEQYFGPGTRLTVT.

Here the CDR3 reads CASSLGGTTNEKLFF. CDR3 nucleotides: TGTGCCAGCAGCTTGGGAGGGACCACGAATGAAAAACTGTTTTTT. This sequence joins TRBV7-2 and TRBJ1-4; the D gene is possibly TRBD1 (5 bases). Trimming shortened V by 3 bases and J by 5 bases, and 13 bases separated the two germline ends. This CDR3 spans 15 amino acids. The V gene's germline CDR1 is SGHTA and CDR2 FQGNSA.